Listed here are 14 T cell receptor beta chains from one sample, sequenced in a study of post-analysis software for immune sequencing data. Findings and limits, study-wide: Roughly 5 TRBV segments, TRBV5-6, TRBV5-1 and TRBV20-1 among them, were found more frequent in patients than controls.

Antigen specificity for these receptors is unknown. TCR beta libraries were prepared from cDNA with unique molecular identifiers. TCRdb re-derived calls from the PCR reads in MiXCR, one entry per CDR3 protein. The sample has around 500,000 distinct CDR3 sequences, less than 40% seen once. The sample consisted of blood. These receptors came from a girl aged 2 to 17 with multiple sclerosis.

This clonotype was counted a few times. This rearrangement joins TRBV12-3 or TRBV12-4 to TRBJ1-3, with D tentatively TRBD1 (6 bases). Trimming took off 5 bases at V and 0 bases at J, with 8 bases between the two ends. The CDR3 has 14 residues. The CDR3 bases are TGTGCCAGCAGTACAGGGCCCTCTGGAAACACCATATATTTT. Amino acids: CASSTGPSGNTIYF.

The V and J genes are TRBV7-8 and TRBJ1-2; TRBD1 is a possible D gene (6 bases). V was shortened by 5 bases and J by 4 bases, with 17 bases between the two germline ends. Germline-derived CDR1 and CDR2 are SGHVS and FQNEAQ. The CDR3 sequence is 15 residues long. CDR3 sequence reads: CASSGRGQLLYGYTF. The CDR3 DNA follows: TGTGCCAGCAGCGGACGCGGACAGCTACTCTATGGCTACACCTTC. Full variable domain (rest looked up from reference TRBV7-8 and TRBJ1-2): GAGVSQSPRYKVAKRGQDVALRCDPISGHVSLFWYQQALGQGPEFLTYFQNEAQLDKSGLPSDRFFAERPEGSVSTLKIQRTQQEDSAVYLCASSGRGQLLYGYTFGSGTRLTVV.

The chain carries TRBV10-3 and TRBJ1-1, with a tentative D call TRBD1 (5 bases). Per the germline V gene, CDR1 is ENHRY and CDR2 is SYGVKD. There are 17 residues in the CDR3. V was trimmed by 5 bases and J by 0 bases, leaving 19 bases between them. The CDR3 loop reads CAISSGSGQTMNTEAFF. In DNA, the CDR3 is TGTGCCATCAGTTCCGGCAGCGGACAAACGATGAACACTGAAGCTTTCTTT.

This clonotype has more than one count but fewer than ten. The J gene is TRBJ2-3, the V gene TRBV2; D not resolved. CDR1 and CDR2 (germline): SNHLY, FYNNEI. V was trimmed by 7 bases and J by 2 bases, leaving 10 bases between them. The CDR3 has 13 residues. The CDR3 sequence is CASTTPNTDTQYF. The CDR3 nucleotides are TGTGCCAGCACGACACCAAACACAGATACGCAGTATTTT.

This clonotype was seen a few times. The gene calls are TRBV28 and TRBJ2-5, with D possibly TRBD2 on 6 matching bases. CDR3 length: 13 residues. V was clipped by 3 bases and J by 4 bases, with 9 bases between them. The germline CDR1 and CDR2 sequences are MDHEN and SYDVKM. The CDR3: CASSFVGGETQYF. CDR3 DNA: TGTGCCAGCAGTTTTGTGGGGGGAGAGACCCAGTACTTC.

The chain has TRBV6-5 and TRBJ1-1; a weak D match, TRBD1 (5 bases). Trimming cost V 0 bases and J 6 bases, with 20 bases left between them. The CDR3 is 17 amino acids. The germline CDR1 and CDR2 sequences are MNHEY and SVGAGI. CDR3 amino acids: CASSYSWVGGSNAEAFF. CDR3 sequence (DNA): TGTGCCAGCAGTTACTCGTGGGTGGGGGGTTCTAACGCTGAAGCTTTCTTT.

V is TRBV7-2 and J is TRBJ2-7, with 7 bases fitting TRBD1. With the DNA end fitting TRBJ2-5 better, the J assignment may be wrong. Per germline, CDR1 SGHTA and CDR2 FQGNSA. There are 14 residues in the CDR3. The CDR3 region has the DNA TGTGCCAGCAGCCGAATAAAGGGGGCGCAGACCCAGTACTTC. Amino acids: CASSRIKGAQTQYF.

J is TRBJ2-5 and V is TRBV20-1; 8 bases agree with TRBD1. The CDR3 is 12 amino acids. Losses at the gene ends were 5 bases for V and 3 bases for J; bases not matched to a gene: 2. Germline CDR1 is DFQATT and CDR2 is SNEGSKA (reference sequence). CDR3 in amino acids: CSAPTGEETQYF. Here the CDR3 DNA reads TGCAGTGCTCCGACAGGGGAAGAGACCCAGTACTTC.

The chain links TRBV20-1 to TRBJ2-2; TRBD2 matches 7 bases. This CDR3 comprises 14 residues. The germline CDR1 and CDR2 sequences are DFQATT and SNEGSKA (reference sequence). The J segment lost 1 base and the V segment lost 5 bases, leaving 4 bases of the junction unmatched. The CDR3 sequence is CSAQTSRNTGELFF. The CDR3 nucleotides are TGCAGTGCTCAGACTAGCAGGAACACCGGGGAGCTGTTTTTT.

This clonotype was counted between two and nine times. The CDR3 DNA is TGTGCCAGCCTAACGAGCTACAATGAGCAGTTCTTC. It specifies CASLTSYNEQFF. The chain employs TRBV7-9 and TRBJ2-1; D gene uncertain. Trimming took off 8 bases at V and 3 bases at J, with 8 bases between the two ends. Germline V gives CDR1 SEHNR, CDR2 FQNEAQ (reference sequence). The CDR3 is 12 residues long.

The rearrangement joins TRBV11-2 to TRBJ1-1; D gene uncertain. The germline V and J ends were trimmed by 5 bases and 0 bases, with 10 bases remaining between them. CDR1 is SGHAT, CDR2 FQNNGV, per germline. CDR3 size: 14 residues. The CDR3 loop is CASSRTRVNTEAFF. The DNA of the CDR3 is TGTGCCAGCAGCCGTACCCGAGTGAACACTGAAGCTTTCTTT.

CDR3 region: CASSLGTGGGINPETQYF. In DNA, the CDR3 is TGTGCCAGCAGCTTAGGAACTGGTGGAGGAATAAACCCAGAGACCCAGTACTTC. V gene TRBV11-2 combines with J gene TRBJ2-5, with D perhaps TRBD2 (5 bases). V gave up 1 base and J gave up 4 bases, with 22 bases separating them. Germline-derived CDR1 and CDR2 are SGHAT and FQNNGV. The CDR3 contains 18 residues.

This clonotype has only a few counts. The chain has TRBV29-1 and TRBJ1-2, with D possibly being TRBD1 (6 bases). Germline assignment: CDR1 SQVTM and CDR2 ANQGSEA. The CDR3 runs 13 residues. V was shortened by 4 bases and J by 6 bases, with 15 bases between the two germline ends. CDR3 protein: CSVVGGLGDGYTF. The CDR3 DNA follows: TGCAGCGTTGTGGGGGGCCTAGGGGATGGCTACACCTTC.

This CDR3 reads CSVDLVARNYGYTF. CDR3 bases: TGCAGCGTTGACTTGGTGGCGCGGAACTATGGCTACACCTTC. The chain uses TRBV29-1 and TRBJ1-2; D is ambiguous. Germline CDR1 and CDR2: SQVTM and ANQGSEA. The CDR3 is 14 residues long. V dropped 3 bases and J dropped 2 bases, with 13 bases sitting between them.